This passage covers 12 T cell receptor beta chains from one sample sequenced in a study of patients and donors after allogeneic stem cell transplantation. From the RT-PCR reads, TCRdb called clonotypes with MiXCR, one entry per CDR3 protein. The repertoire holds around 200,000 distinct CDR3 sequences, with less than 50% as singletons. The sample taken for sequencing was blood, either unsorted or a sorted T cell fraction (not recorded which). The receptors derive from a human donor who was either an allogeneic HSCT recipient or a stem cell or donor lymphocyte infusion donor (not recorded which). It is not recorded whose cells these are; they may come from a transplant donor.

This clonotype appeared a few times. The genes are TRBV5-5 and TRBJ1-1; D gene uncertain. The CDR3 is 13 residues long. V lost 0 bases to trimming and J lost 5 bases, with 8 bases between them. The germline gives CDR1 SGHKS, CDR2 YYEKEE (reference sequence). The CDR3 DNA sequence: TGTGCCAGCAGCTTGGGGACCTCTACTGAAGCTTTCTTT. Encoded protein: CASSLGTSTEAFF. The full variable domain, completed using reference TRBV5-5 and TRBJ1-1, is DAGVTQSPTHLIKTRGQQVTLRCSPISGHKSVSWYQQVLGQGPQFIFQYYEKEERGRGNFPDRFSARQFPNYSSELNVNALLLGDSALYLCASSLGTSTEAFFGQGTRLTVV.

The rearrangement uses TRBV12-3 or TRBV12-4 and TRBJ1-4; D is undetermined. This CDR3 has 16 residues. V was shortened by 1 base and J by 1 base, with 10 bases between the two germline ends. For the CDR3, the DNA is TGTGCCAGCAGTTTAGGGAAAAGGAGAACTAATGAAAAACTGTTTTTT. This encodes CASSLGKRRTNEKLFF.

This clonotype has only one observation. The CDR3 sequence is CASYNGPRYEQYF. CDR3 DNA: TGCGCCAGCTATAACGGACCGCGGTACGAGCAGTACTTC. The rearrangement links TRBV5-1 to TRBJ2-7; no clear D gene. Trimming shortened V by 7 bases and J by 4 bases, and 15 bases separated the two germline ends. The CDR3 covers 13 residues. From germline, CDR1 is SGHRS and CDR2 YFSETQ.

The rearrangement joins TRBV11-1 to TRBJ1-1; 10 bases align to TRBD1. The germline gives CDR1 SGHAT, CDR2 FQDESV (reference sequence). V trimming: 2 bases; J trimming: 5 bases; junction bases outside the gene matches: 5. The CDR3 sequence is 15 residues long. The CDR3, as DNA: TGTGCCAGCAGCTTATTTGACAGGGGGCAGACTGAAGCTTTCTTT. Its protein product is CASSLFDRGQTEAFF. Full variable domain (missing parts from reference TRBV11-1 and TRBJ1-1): EAEVAQSPRYKITEKSQAVAFWCDPISGHATLYWYRQILGQGPELLVQFQDESVVDDSQLPKDRFSAERLKGVDSTLKIQPAELGDSAMYLCASSLFDRGQTEAFFGQGTRLTVV.

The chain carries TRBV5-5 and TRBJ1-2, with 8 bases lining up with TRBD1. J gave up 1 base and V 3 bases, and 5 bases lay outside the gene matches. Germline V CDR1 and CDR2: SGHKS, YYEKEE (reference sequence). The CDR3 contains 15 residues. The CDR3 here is CASSSRDRSNYGYTF. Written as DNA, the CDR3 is TGTGCCAGCAGCTCCCGGGACAGGAGTAACTATGGCTACACCTTC. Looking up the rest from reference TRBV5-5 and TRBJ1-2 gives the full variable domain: DAGVTQSPTHLIKTRGQQVTLRCSPISGHKSVSWYQQVLGQGPQFIFQYYEKEERGRGNFPDRFSARQFPNYSSELNVNALLLGDSALYLCASSSRDRSNYGYTFGSGTRLTVV.

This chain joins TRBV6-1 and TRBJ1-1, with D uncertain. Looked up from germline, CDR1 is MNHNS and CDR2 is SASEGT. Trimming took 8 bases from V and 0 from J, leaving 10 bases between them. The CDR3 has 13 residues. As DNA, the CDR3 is TGTGCCAGCGGGGATGCAATGAACACTGAAGCTTTCTTT. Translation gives CASGDAMNTEAFF.

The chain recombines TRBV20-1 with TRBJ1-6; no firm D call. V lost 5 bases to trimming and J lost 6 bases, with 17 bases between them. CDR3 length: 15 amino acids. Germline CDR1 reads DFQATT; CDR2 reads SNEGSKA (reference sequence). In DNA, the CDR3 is TGCAGTGCTCCCCCGCAGTACGGACCTAATTCACCCCTCCACTTT. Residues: CSAPPQYGPNSPLHF.

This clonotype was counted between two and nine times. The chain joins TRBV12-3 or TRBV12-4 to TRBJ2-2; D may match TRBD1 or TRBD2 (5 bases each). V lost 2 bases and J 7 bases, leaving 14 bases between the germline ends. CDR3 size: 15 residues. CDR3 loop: CASSLRSGPNGELFF. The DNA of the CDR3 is TGTGCCAGCAGTTTACGTTCGGGACCGAACGGGGAGCTGTTTTTT.

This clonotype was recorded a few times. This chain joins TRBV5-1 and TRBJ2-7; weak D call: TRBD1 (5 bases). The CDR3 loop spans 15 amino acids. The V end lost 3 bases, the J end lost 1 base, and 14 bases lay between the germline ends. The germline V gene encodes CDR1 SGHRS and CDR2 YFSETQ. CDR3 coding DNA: TGCGCCAGCAGCTCGGCAGGGCACTCTTCCTACGAGCAGTACTTC. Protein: CASSSAGHSSYEQYF.

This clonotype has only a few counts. The CDR3 region is CASSLRQADYMNTEAFF. Written as DNA, the CDR3 is TGTGCCAGCAGCTTGAGACAGGCCGATTATATGAACACTGAAGCTTTCTTT. The chain combines TRBV5-6 with TRBJ1-1, with a possible D match to TRBD1 (6 bases). The CDR3 contains 17 residues. The germline V gene has CDR1 SGHDT and CDR2 YYEEEE. Between the trimmed V and J ends, which lost 1 base and 0 bases, there was a span of 16 bases.

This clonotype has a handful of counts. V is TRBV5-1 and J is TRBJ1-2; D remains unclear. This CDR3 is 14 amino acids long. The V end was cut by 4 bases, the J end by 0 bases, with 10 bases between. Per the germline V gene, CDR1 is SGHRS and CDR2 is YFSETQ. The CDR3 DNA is TGCGCCAGCAGCCTCCGACACGCTAACTATGGCTACACCTTC. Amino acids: CASSLRHANYGYTF.

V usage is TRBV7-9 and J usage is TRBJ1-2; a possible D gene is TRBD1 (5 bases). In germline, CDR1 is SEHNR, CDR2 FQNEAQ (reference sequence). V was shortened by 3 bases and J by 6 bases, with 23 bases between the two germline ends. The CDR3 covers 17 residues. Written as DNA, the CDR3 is TGTGCCAGCAGCTTCGAGATGTCAGGGCCTTTGAGCCATGGCTACACCTTC. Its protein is CASSFEMSGPLSHGYTF.